This is a list of T cell receptor beta chains from one sample in a study of identical twins. TCRdb reanalysed the 5' RACE reads using MiXCR and keeps one entry per CDR3 protein. The sample lists a few hundred thousand distinct CDR3 sequences; 9.6% were seen once. The same data also went into a second study, on yellow fever vaccine responses in identical twins.

Sequenced material: PBMCs. These receptors originate from a woman younger than 35 in good health. CDR3s include the opening cysteine and the closing phenylalanine or tryptophan. Each record gives: J gene, D gene, V gene, CDR3 length, clone size, CDR3 DNA, CDR3 protein. D genes are given only for firm matches. Clone sizes are given selectively: once, few, many, or a class where the clone is expanded.

j_gene: TRBJ2-1
d_gene: TRBD2
v_gene: TRBV29-1
len: 13
abundance: -
CDR3nt: TGCAGCGCGCTAGCGGGCGCTTACAATGAGCAGTTCTTC
CDR3aa: CSALAGAYNEQFF

j_gene: TRBJ2-3
d_gene: TRBD2
v_gene: TRBV12-3/TRBV12-4
len: 18
abundance: once
CDR3nt: TGTGCCAGCAGTTGGGCCCCCCTGGCGGGGGACTACACAGATACGCAGTATTTT
CDR3aa: CASSWAPLAGDYTDTQYF

j_gene: TRBJ2-5
d_gene: TRBD2
v_gene: TRBV6-5
len: 16
abundance: -
CDR3nt: TGTGCCAGCAGTTACGGAGTAGCGGGGTTCCAAGAGACCCAGTACTTC
CDR3aa: CASSYGVAGFQETQYF

j_gene: TRBJ2-3
d_gene: -
v_gene: TRBV24-1
len: 13
abundance: -
CDR3nt: TGTGCCACCAGGAGGGGAGTCACAGATACGCAGTATTTT
CDR3aa: CATRRGVTDTQYF

j_gene: TRBJ2-1
d_gene: TRBD2
v_gene: TRBV5-1
len: 15
abundance: many
CDR3nt: TGCGCCAGCAGCCTACTAGCGGGAGATTTCAATGAGCAGTTCTTC
CDR3aa: CASSLLAGDFNEQFF

j_gene: TRBJ2-1
d_gene: -
v_gene: TRBV3-1
len: 15
abundance: many
CDR3nt: TGTGCCAGCAGCCTGACGATAGATGCCTACAATGAGCAGTTCTTC
CDR3aa: CASSLTIDAYNEQFF

j_gene: TRBJ2-7
d_gene: -
v_gene: TRBV7-9
len: 16
abundance: -
CDR3nt: TGTGCCAGCAGCCACACCTCCGGACAGAGCTCCTACGAGATGTACTTC
CDR3aa: CASSHTSGQSSYEMYF

j_gene: TRBJ2-1
d_gene: -
v_gene: TRBV6-5
len: 14
abundance: few
CDR3nt: TGTGCCAGCAGTTCCAGAGCCGGATTAGATCGGCGGTTCTTC
CDR3aa: CASSSRAGLDRRFF

j_gene: TRBJ1-2
d_gene: -
v_gene: TRBV28
len: 17
abundance: -
CDR3nt: TGTGCCAGCAGTTTTCTTACCTGGACGGAAGCTAACTATGGCTACACCTTC
CDR3aa: CASSFLTWTEANYGYTF

j_gene: TRBJ2-2
d_gene: -
v_gene: TRBV4-3
len: 15
abundance: few
CDR3nt: TGCGCCAGCAGCCAAACGAGAGAACTCACCGGGGAGCTGTTTTTT
CDR3aa: CASSQTRELTGELFF

j_gene: TRBJ2-5
d_gene: -
v_gene: TRBV5-1
len: 13
abundance: -
CDR3nt: TGCGCCAGCAGCTTGTTTACGGGAGAGACCCAGTACTTC
CDR3aa: CASSLFTGETQYF

j_gene: TRBJ2-1
d_gene: TRBD2
v_gene: TRBV3-1
len: 15
abundance: many
CDR3nt: TGTGCCAGCAGCGAGACTAGCGGGGACTACAATGAGCAGTTCTTC
CDR3aa: CASSETSGDYNEQFF

j_gene: TRBJ1-6
d_gene: -
v_gene: TRBV12-3/TRBV12-4
len: 16
abundance: many
CDR3nt: TGTGCCAGCAGCTATACAGCAGATTCCTATAATTCACCCCTCCACTTT
CDR3aa: CASSYTADSYNSPLHF

j_gene: TRBJ2-7
d_gene: TRBD1
v_gene: TRBV6-1
len: 16
abundance: few
CDR3nt: TGTGCCAGCAGCGGAGCAGGCGGGACAGGGAATTACGAGCAGTACTTC
CDR3aa: CASSGAGGTGNYEQYF

j_gene: TRBJ2-1
d_gene: -
v_gene: TRBV30
len: 15
abundance: -
CDR3nt: TGTGCCTGGAGTGTATCTGTTGGGACCTACAATGAGCAGTTCTTC
CDR3aa: CAWSVSVGTYNEQFF

j_gene: TRBJ2-2
d_gene: -
v_gene: TRBV12-3/TRBV12-4
len: 15
abundance: few
CDR3nt: TGTGCCAGCAGCTGGGGGAAGTCGGGAACCGGGGAGCTGTTTTTT
CDR3aa: CASSWGKSGTGELFF

j_gene: TRBJ2-7
d_gene: TRBD2
v_gene: TRBV4-3
len: 15
abundance: -
CDR3nt: TGCGCCAGCAGCCAGTCCCGACTAGCGGACTACGAGCAGTACTTC
CDR3aa: CASSQSRLADYEQYF

j_gene: TRBJ1-1
d_gene: TRBD1
v_gene: TRBV28
len: 15
abundance: -
CDR3nt: TGTGCCAGCAGTTGGACAGGGGTCATGAACACTGAAGCTTTCTTT
CDR3aa: CASSWTGVMNTEAFF

j_gene: TRBJ2-3
d_gene: -
v_gene: TRBV20-1
len: 14
abundance: many
CDR3nt: TGCAGTGCTGACCCTGGACGAAGCACAGATACGCAGTATTTT
CDR3aa: CSADPGRSTDTQYF

j_gene: TRBJ2-3
d_gene: TRBD2
v_gene: TRBV20-1
len: 14
abundance: many
CDR3nt: TGCAGTGCCTCACTAGCGGGGGGAAGATATACGCAGTATTTT
CDR3aa: CSASLAGGRYTQYF

j_gene: TRBJ2-7
d_gene: -
v_gene: TRBV12-3/TRBV12-4
len: 16
abundance: -
CDR3nt: TGTGCCAGCAGTTTAGGAGGGACACCCGTATCCTACGAGCAGTACTTC
CDR3aa: CASSLGGTPVSYEQYF

j_gene: TRBJ2-5
d_gene: -
v_gene: TRBV19
len: 15
abundance: -
CDR3nt: TGTGCCAGTAGTGGAGGCAAAAACACTTTAGAGACCCAGTACTTC
CDR3aa: CASSGGKNTLETQYF

j_gene: TRBJ2-5
d_gene: TRBD2
v_gene: TRBV4-3
len: 16
abundance: few
CDR3nt: TGCGCCAGCAGCCAAGGTTCCGTAGCGGGAAAGGAGACCCAGTACTTC
CDR3aa: CASSQGSVAGKETQYF

j_gene: TRBJ2-1
d_gene: TRBD2
v_gene: TRBV29-1
len: 15
abundance: -
CDR3nt: TGCAGCGTCCAAGGTACGCTAGCGGGAGACAATGAGCAGTTCTTC
CDR3aa: CSVQGTLAGDNEQFF

j_gene: TRBJ2-7
d_gene: -
v_gene: TRBV7-6
len: 15
abundance: -
CDR3nt: TGTGCCAGCAGCTTAGCGGGGAAAGGGGCCTACGAGCAGTACTTC
CDR3aa: CASSLAGKGAYEQYF

j_gene: TRBJ2-7
d_gene: TRBD1
v_gene: TRBV12-3/TRBV12-4
len: 15
abundance: -
CDR3nt: TGTGCCAGCAGTTTATTCGAGACAGGGGTCCGCGAGCAGTACTTC
CDR3aa: CASSLFETGVREQYF

j_gene: TRBJ2-2
d_gene: TRBD1
v_gene: TRBV7-6
len: 17
abundance: -
CDR3nt: TGTGCCAGCAGCTGGACGCCGGGACAGGGGATCCCCGGGGAGCTGTTTTTT
CDR3aa: CASSWTPGQGIPGELFF

j_gene: TRBJ2-1
d_gene: TRBD2
v_gene: TRBV29-1
len: 17
abundance: -
CDR3nt: TGCAGCGTGGATCGGCTAGCGGGGCTAAAAATTGGCAATGAGCAGTTCTTC
CDR3aa: CSVDRLAGLKIGNEQFF

j_gene: TRBJ1-1
d_gene: TRBD1
v_gene: TRBV7-9
len: 17
abundance: -
CDR3nt: TGTGCCAGCAGCCCCCCGGACAGGCTAACAGAGGACACTGAAGCTTTCTTT
CDR3aa: CASSPPDRLTEDTEAFF

j_gene: TRBJ1-3
d_gene: -
v_gene: TRBV7-9
len: 13
abundance: few
CDR3nt: TGTGCCAGCAGCCAAATCTCTGGAAACACCATATATTTT
CDR3aa: CASSQISGNTIYF

j_gene: TRBJ2-5
d_gene: TRBD1
v_gene: TRBV7-8
len: 13
abundance: -
CDR3nt: TGTGCCAGCAGCTTGGACAGGGCGGGGACCCAGTACTTC
CDR3aa: CASSLDRAGTQYF

j_gene: TRBJ2-7
d_gene: -
v_gene: TRBV20-1
len: 11
abundance: -
CDR3nt: TGCAGTGCTAGTTTGCAGGGCGAGCAGTACTTC
CDR3aa: CSASLQGEQYF

j_gene: TRBJ1-6
d_gene: -
v_gene: TRBV9
len: 14
abundance: -
CDR3nt: TGTGCCAGCAGCGTAGGACATGATAATTCACCCCTCCACTTT
CDR3aa: CASSVGHDNSPLHF

j_gene: TRBJ2-1
d_gene: -
v_gene: TRBV30
len: 13
abundance: few
CDR3nt: TGTGCCTGGAGTGTATCCGGGAGCAATGAGCAGTTCTTC
CDR3aa: CAWSVSGSNEQFF

j_gene: TRBJ2-7
d_gene: TRBD1
v_gene: TRBV20-1
len: 13
abundance: few
CDR3nt: TGCAGTGCTAGGGCGCAGGGGGAAAACGAGCAGTACTTC
CDR3aa: CSARAQGENEQYF

j_gene: TRBJ2-3
d_gene: TRBD2
v_gene: TRBV4-3
len: 18
abundance: -
CDR3nt: TGCGCCAGCAGCCGAAAGTTGATGCTAGCGGGAGGGACAGATACGCAGTATTTT
CDR3aa: CASSRKLMLAGGTDTQYF

j_gene: TRBJ2-1
d_gene: -
v_gene: TRBV7-8
len: 13
abundance: many
CDR3nt: TGTGCCAGCAGGGGTCCGACCTGGGTTGAGCAGTTCTTC
CDR3aa: CASRGPTWVEQFF

j_gene: TRBJ1-1
d_gene: -
v_gene: TRBV20-1
len: 15
abundance: few
CDR3nt: TGCAGTGCTAGAGTGACCCCCTTTGGTGACACTGAAGCTTTCTTT
CDR3aa: CSARVTPFGDTEAFF

j_gene: TRBJ2-1
d_gene: TRBD1
v_gene: TRBV5-1
len: 18
abundance: few
CDR3nt: TGCGCCAGCAGCTTGGTGGGTGGAGGACAGGGGTTCAACAATGAGCAGTTCTTC
CDR3aa: CASSLVGGGQGFNNEQFF

j_gene: TRBJ1-2
d_gene: -
v_gene: TRBV7-3
len: 13
abundance: -
CDR3nt: TGTGCCAGCAGCTTCGTTGGGTACGGTGGCTACACCTTC
CDR3aa: CASSFVGYGGYTF

j_gene: TRBJ2-3
d_gene: TRBD2
v_gene: TRBV6-1
len: 20
abundance: -
CDR3nt: TGTGCCAGCAGTGCCATCTTCCCGGGACTAGCGGGAGGGCCGACAGATACGCAGTATTTT
CDR3aa: CASSAIFPGLAGGPTDTQYF

j_gene: TRBJ2-1
d_gene: TRBD2
v_gene: TRBV10-3
len: 14
abundance: few
CDR3nt: TGTGCCATCAGGCCGTCGGGGGGGATTAATGAGCAGTTCTTC
CDR3aa: CAIRPSGGINEQFF

j_gene: TRBJ2-5
d_gene: TRBD1
v_gene: TRBV5-1
len: 15
abundance: few
CDR3nt: TGCGCCAGCAGCTTGGTGGGACAGGGTTCCGAGACCCAGTACTTC
CDR3aa: CASSLVGQGSETQYF

j_gene: TRBJ2-2
d_gene: -
v_gene: TRBV29-1
len: 13
abundance: -
CDR3nt: TGCAGCGTTGTTTTCGGGAACACCGGGGAGCTGTTTTTT
CDR3aa: CSVVFGNTGELFF

j_gene: TRBJ2-7
d_gene: TRBD1
v_gene: TRBV27
len: 15
abundance: few
CDR3nt: TGTGCCAGCAGCCCTAACAGGGGAGCCTCCTACGAGCAGTACTTC
CDR3aa: CASSPNRGASYEQYF

j_gene: TRBJ2-1
d_gene: -
v_gene: TRBV7-8
len: 13
abundance: many
CDR3nt: TGTGCCAGCAGCTTAGGGGGGAGGAATGAGCAGTTCTTC
CDR3aa: CASSLGGRNEQFF

j_gene: TRBJ2-2
d_gene: -
v_gene: TRBV12-3/TRBV12-4
len: 15
abundance: many
CDR3nt: TGTGCCAGCACCCCCGGGACCGCGAACACCGGGGAGCTGTTTTTT
CDR3aa: CASTPGTANTGELFF

j_gene: TRBJ2-2
d_gene: TRBD1
v_gene: TRBV5-5
len: 16
abundance: few
CDR3nt: TGTGCCAGCAGCACCGGGACAGTTCTTTACACCGGGGAGCTGTTTTTT
CDR3aa: CASSTGTVLYTGELFF

j_gene: TRBJ2-7
d_gene: -
v_gene: TRBV4-3
len: 15
abundance: -
CDR3nt: TGCGCCAGCAGCCAAGATTCCCCGGGATCCTACGAGCAGTACTTC
CDR3aa: CASSQDSPGSYEQYF

j_gene: TRBJ2-7
d_gene: -
v_gene: TRBV3-1
len: 14
abundance: many
CDR3nt: TGTGCCAGCAGCCAAGACCCCGGGAGCGGAGAGCAGTACTTC
CDR3aa: CASSQDPGSGEQYF

j_gene: TRBJ2-2
d_gene: -
v_gene: TRBV10-3
len: 13
abundance: many
CDR3nt: TGTGCCATCAGTCCAGAGGACACCGGGGAGCTGTTTTTT
CDR3aa: CAISPEDTGELFF

j_gene: TRBJ1-5
d_gene: -
v_gene: TRBV19
len: 15
abundance: few
CDR3nt: TGTGCCAGTAGTATAGGGGGAACGCGCAATCAGCCCCAGCATTTT
CDR3aa: CASSIGGTRNQPQHF

j_gene: TRBJ2-2
d_gene: -
v_gene: TRBV7-9
len: 17
abundance: -
CDR3nt: TGTGCCAGCAGCTTTGACGGGGTCAGGACGAACACCGGGGAGCTGTTTTTT
CDR3aa: CASSFDGVRTNTGELFF

j_gene: TRBJ2-3
d_gene: -
v_gene: TRBV12-3/TRBV12-4
len: 14
abundance: many
CDR3nt: TGTGCCAGCAGTTTCGCAGGGTCACGGATAGAGCAGTATTTT
CDR3aa: CASSFAGSRIEQYF

j_gene: TRBJ2-1
d_gene: -
v_gene: TRBV6-5
len: 16
abundance: few
CDR3nt: TGTGCCAGCAGTTACGGAGATAAGCGGCGGGGCAATGAGCAGTTCTTC
CDR3aa: CASSYGDKRRGNEQFF

j_gene: TRBJ2-3
d_gene: -
v_gene: TRBV10-3
len: 16
abundance: few
CDR3nt: TGTGCCATCAGTTGGAAAAAGGGGTCCCCCACAGATACGCAGTATTTT
CDR3aa: CAISWKKGSPTDTQYF

j_gene: TRBJ1-1
d_gene: -
v_gene: TRBV9
len: 12
abundance: -
CDR3nt: TGTGCCAGCAGCCCGAGCTTGGGGTGGGCTTTCTTT
CDR3aa: CASSPSLGWAFF

j_gene: TRBJ2-3
d_gene: -
v_gene: TRBV12-3/TRBV12-4
len: 11
abundance: many
CDR3nt: TGTGCCAGCAGCGCAAGGGATACGCAGTATTTT
CDR3aa: CASSARDTQYF

j_gene: TRBJ2-5
d_gene: -
v_gene: TRBV28
len: 17
abundance: many
CDR3nt: TGTGCCAGCAGTCACTCCCTGTTTCGGGTGGGTGCAGAGACCCAGTACTTC
CDR3aa: CASSHSLFRVGAETQYF